Given below is one T cell receptor (beta chain) in context. These data originate in a study of blood T cell repertoires in COVID-19. For the study at large: Both acute and convalescent COVID-19 samples were obtained from the United States, Italy and Spain.

Here immunoSEQ multiplex PCR was the method, and the copy in TCRdb shows in-frame clones only, minus some. The sample lists tens of thousands of clones, around 87% seen once, with approximately 14% in the top ten. The sequenced material came from peripheral blood. This receptor was obtained from a human donor in a cohort sampled during active COVID-19.

The CDR3 coding sequence is TGTGCCAGCAGTTACGACAGAACTAATTCACCCCTCCACTTT. This gives the protein CASSYDRTNSPLHF. This chain joins TRBV6-6 and TRBJ1-6; perhaps TRBD1 as D (5 bases). Per the germline V gene, CDR1 is MNHNY and CDR2 is SVGAGI (reference sequence). V was clipped by 2 bases and J by 6 bases, with 8 bases between them. The CDR3 runs 14 residues.